The present TCR beta chain was sequenced within a study of blood T cell repertoires in COVID-19. Background on the study: Sample material is recorded as cDNA or gDNA derived from T cells, B-cell-depleted T cells, or PBMCs.

There are 13 residues in the CDR3. V gave up 7 bases and J gave up 7 bases; unmatched junction bases: 11. Germline lookup yields CDR1 SQVTM and CDR2 ANQGSEA. The authors' processing: Amplification of reference gene primers was used by the study to estimate nucleated cell counts. TCRdb's table, derived via immunoSEQ multiplex PCR, lists solely in-frame clones and lacks some. V, J and clone size are those of that table, while D and trimming were read from the DNA. This table holds 130,000 to 150,000 clones, around 84% found once. Participant-reported clinical history was the basis for cohort assignment. Exposed volunteers were people who met a COVID-19 case within 2 weeks before study entry.

Sequenced material: PBMCs or T cells enriched from blood (not recorded which). This chain uses TRBV29-1 with TRBJ2-7; 9 nucleotides line up with TRBD1. The TCR comes from a woman aged 50 to 65 who had been exposed to COVID-19. CDR3 in amino acids: CSGTGQGGLEQYF. As DNA, the CDR3 is TGCAGCGGTACGGGACAGGGTGGTTTAGAGCAGTACTTC.